This T cell receptor beta chain was sequenced for a study of blood T cell repertoires in COVID-19. At the level of the study: Sources were T cells, B-cell-depleted T cells, or PBMCs; the material itself was cDNA or gDNA.

The repertoire was sequenced with immunoSEQ multiplex PCR; TCRdb's copy has only in-frame clones and lacks some. In the table there are some 130,000 clones, more than 85% of which are singletons. The CDR3 is 14 amino acids. Trimming took 4 bases from V and 0 from J, leaving 10 bases between them. Germline lookup yields CDR1 SGHNT and CDR2 YYREEE (reference sequence). The clonotype was recovered from a man in his 60s with COVID-19, enrolled during active disease. V is TRBV5-4 and J is TRBJ1-2; D is unresolved. Sequencing was carried out using peripheral blood. For the CDR3, the DNA is TGTGCCAGCAGCCCCGACGGAGCTAACTATGGCTACACCTTC. Translated, it gives CASSPDGANYGYTF.